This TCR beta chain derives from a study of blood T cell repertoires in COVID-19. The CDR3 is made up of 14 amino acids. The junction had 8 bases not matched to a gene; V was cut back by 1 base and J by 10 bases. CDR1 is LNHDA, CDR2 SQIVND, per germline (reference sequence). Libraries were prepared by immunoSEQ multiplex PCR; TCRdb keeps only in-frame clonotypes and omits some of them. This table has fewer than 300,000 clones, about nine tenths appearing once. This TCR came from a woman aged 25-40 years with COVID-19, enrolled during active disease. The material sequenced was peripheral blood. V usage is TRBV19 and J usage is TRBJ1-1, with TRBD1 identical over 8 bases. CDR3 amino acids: CASSIGTGNFGAFF. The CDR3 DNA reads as TGTGCCAGTAGTATAGGGACAGGGAATTTCGGAGCTTTCTTT.